This is a list of T cell receptor beta chains from one sample in a study of blood T cells in healthy people across ages. In TCRdb, the 5' RACE reads were re-called with MiXCR into one record per CDR3 protein. This table has 1.2 million to 1.5 million distinct CDR3 sequences, around 59% appearing once. The source material was blood. These receptors all stem from a man aged 18 to 35 in good health. Both conserved end residues are part of each CDR3.

v_call | cdr3_aa
TRBV2 | CASTRTSGGGGELFF
TRBV6-2/TRBV6-3 | CASSQTGTPTLSYEQYF
TRBV7-6 | CASSLAWETQFF
TRBV7-2 | CASSPLGGSSEQFF
TRBV12-3/TRBV12-4 | CASSLEWGPYMGNTGELFF
TRBV6-5 | CASSYSPLPLYEQYF
TRBV20-1 | CSAPTYNEQFF
TRBV6-5 | CASSRGTEHSYNEQFF
TRBV27 | CASSYDRAIGTEAFF
TRBV20-1 | CSASGQGTDTQYF
TRBV2 | CASSSGPTDEQFF
TRBV29-1 | CSVERTGGADTQYF
TRBV21-1 | CASSKNLAGGHYEQYF
TRBV10-3 | CAISESEGVNTEAFF
TRBV25-1 | CASSDRTPAGYTF
TRBV11-2 | CASSLAMGGTQYF
TRBV28 | CASRGQVNEKLFF
TRBV12-3/TRBV12-4 | CASSFAAGGGETQYF
TRBV4-3 | CASSHLDSLGSYEQYF
TRBV28 | CASSLSAGSDGYTF
TRBV15 | CATSRDGYEQYF
TRBV4-1 | CASSQGGRGVGANVLTF
TRBV12-3/TRBV12-4 | CASSLGPGLGGTDTQYF
TRBV5-1 | CAGSSGSFYEQYF
TRBV2 | CASTRNGQPYNSPLHF
TRBV20-1 | CSANRLLAENNEQFF
TRBV29-1 | CSVAARATYEQYF
TRBV29-1 | CSVVLTSGRYADTQYF
TRBV6-2/TRBV6-3 | CASSYDGAGVNQPQHF
TRBV6-5 | CASSYGQGARDTQYF
TRBV7-2 | CASSLVGKLDTRYF
TRBV7-2 | CASSLVSDPPYNEQFF
TRBV7-2 | CASRVLAGGSTQYF
TRBV7-9 | CASSLGYVSQPQHF
TRBV14 | CASSQLAGFRYEQYF
TRBV2 | CASSDREGKNIQYF
TRBV12-5 | CASGLGLAGVDTQYF
TRBV10-3 | CATRTEGAHPEQFF
TRBV20-1 | CSARWVAGEYYSYNEQFF
TRBV7-2 | CASSLELNRGYMNTEAFF
TRBV6-1 | CASSDWDRPSYEQYF
TRBV6-2/TRBV6-3 | CASSNSGATDTQYF
TRBV4-3 | CASSHRTGGQPQHF
TRBV5-1 | CASTPASGGYNEQFF
TRBV3-1 | CASSRGYNEKLFF
TRBV10-3 | CAISESSGGSPLHF
TRBV12-3/TRBV12-4 | CASSFSRPSEQYF
TRBV6-5 | CASSYRNLNTEAFF
TRBV28 | CASSLVGRGASQETQYF
TRBV4-1 | CASSQEWDAYTDTQYF
TRBV4-2 | CASSQVKGLSYEQYF